This TCR beta chain was recovered during a study of PD-1 blockade in classical Hodgkin lymphoma. Findings of the study overall: Prior to therapy, complete responders displayed diversity much like that of newly diagnosed patients. What caused the repertoire differences, perhaps disease activity or prior therapy, remains undefined. The study reported lower baseline TCR diversity in newly diagnosed patients than in healthy donors.

Brentuximab vedotin exposure varied, and every patient relapsed after autologous stem cell transplantation. CDR1 SGHRS and CDR2 YFSETQ come from the germline V gene. The CDR3 consists of 14 residues. V lost 1 base to trimming and J lost 3 bases, with 7 bases between them. A word on this clone: Its antigen is not identified.

Sequencing used immunoSEQ multiplex PCR; TCRdb keeps in-frame clones, though not all of them. The sample consists of tens of thousands of clones, around 71% of them appearing once. The chain carries TRBV5-1 and TRBJ2-2; no definite D call. The starting material was peripheral blood mononuclear cells (PBMCs), obtained at baseline. The receptor was derived from a human donor with classical Hodgkin lymphoma. This chain's CDR3 is CASSLSVYTGELFF. The CDR3 DNA is TGCGCCAGCAGCTTGTCGGTGTACACCGGGGAGCTGTTTTTT.